This passage covers 26 T cell receptor beta chains from one sample sequenced in a study of T cell repertoires in cytomegalovirus infection. TCRdb processed the reads anew with MiXCR; each CDR3 protein has one entry. The profile shows approximately 310,000 distinct CDR3 sequences, about 25% of them singletons. These receptors' targets are unknown. Sample: cultured PBMCs, taken from culture after CMV antigen stimulation. These receptors all stem from a human donor in good health (CMV status not recorded). Some clones in this sample may be carry-over from other donors' samples.

J is TRBJ1-1 and V is TRBV6-2 or TRBV6-3, with 7 bases that match TRBD1. V lost 2 bases and J lost 0; bases outside the gene matches: 9. Per the germline V gene, CDR1 is MNHEY and CDR2 is SVGEGT. The CDR3 is 17 residues long. In nucleotides, the CDR3 is TGTGCCAGCAGTTACGAACAGGGGAAAGGGTTGAACACTGAAGCTTTCTTT. Its translation is CASSYEQGKGLNTEAFF.

This chain links TRBV5-4 with TRBJ1-2; 9 nucleotides align to TRBD1. Germline V CDR1 and CDR2: SGHNT, YYREEE (reference sequence). Trimming took 2 bases from V and 4 from J; bases not matched to a gene: 3. The CDR3 extends over 14 amino acids. The CDR3 DNA reads as TGTGCCAGCAGCTTCCCGGGACAGGGCTATGGCTACACCTTC. It yields the protein CASSFPGQGYGYTF.

This clonotype was counted between two and nine times. The DNA of the CDR3 is TGCAGCGTTGAAGATGTTCCATCTAACTATGGCTACACCTTC. Amino acids: CSVEDVPSNYGYTF. The chain has TRBV29-1 and TRBJ1-2; no clear D. Germline CDR1 is SQVTM and CDR2 is ANQGSEA. V was trimmed by 0 bases and J by 0 bases, leaving 8 bases between them. This CDR3 comprises 14 residues.

The CDR3: CASTGQYGYEQYF. The CDR3 DNA sequence: TGTGCCAGCACCGGACAGTACGGCTACGAGCAGTACTTC. This sequence joins TRBV6-6 and TRBJ2-7, with D possibly being TRBD1 (6 bases). V dropped 7 bases and J dropped 3 bases, with 13 bases sitting between them. The germline V gene encodes CDR1 MNHNY and CDR2 SVGAGI (reference sequence). The CDR3 is made up of 13 amino acids.

V and J are TRBV7-2 and TRBJ1-2; D is uncertain. Trimming stripped 6 bases from V and 5 bases from J, with 19 bases between. This CDR3 is 15 amino acids long. CDR1 and CDR2 from the germline V gene are SGHTA and FQGNSA. The CDR3 bases are TGTGCCAGCAGGTTACGGAACGGGTCTCCGTATGGCTACACCTTC. This sequence encodes CASRLRNGSPYGYTF.

The chain's CDR3 is CASSIDTGTANGYTF. CDR3 sequence (DNA): TGTGCCAGTAGTATAGATACCGGGACAGCGAATGGCTACACCTTC. V is TRBV19 and J is TRBJ1-2, with 7 bases lining up with TRBD1. This CDR3 is 15 amino acids long. V lost 0 bases and J lost 6; bases outside the gene matches: 7. The germline CDR1 and CDR2 sequences are LNHDA and SQIVND (reference sequence).

This clonotype was picked up many times. V and J are TRBV7-2 and TRBJ2-3, with D unclear. V shed 1 base and J shed 0 bases, with 5 bases lying between them. CDR3 length: 14 residues. CDR1 and CDR2 (germline): SGHTA, FQGNSA. CDR3 DNA: TGTGCCAGCAGCTTAGACGGAAGCACAGATACGCAGTATTTT. Encoded protein: CASSLDGSTDTQYF.

This clonotype was observed many times. The gene calls are TRBV7-2 and TRBJ2-7; 13 bases agree with TRBD2. J lost 7 bases, V lost 5 bases, and 8 bases had no gene match. CDR1 is SGHTA and CDR2 is FQGNSA in the germline V gene. CDR3 size: 15 residues. The CDR3 reads CASSLGLAGVYEQYV. CDR3 coding DNA: TGTGCCAGCAGCCTCGGACTAGCGGGAGTTTATGAGCAGTACGTC.

In this sample, this clonotype turned up a few times. V usage is TRBV27 and J usage is TRBJ1-2; possible D gene TRBD1, 5 bases. Trimming cost V 2 bases and J 8 bases, with 18 bases left between them. Germline CDR1 MNHEY, CDR2 SMNVEV (reference sequence). CDR3 length: 15 residues. CDR3 coding DNA: TGTGCCAGCAGTTTAACCAGGCAGGGAAAGGGGGGCTACACCTTC. Its protein is CASSLTRQGKGGYTF.

This clonotype was counted only a few times. The rearrangement uses TRBV11-2 and TRBJ1-1; D gene ambiguous. The germline V gene encodes CDR1 SGHAT and CDR2 FQNNGV. The CDR3 sequence is 12 residues long. V gave up 2 bases and J gave up 5 bases, with 6 bases separating them. The CDR3 bases are TGTGCCAGCAGCTTATATGGTACTGAAGCTTTCTTT. Amino acid sequence: CASSLYGTEAFF.

This clonotype appeared a few times. The V call is TRBV27, the J call TRBJ1-2, with TRBD1 as a possible D gene (5 bases). Germline V gene sequence: CDR1 MNHEY, CDR2 SMNVEV (reference sequence). This CDR3 spans 13 amino acids. Deletions cut 3 bases from V and 5 bases from J, with 10 bases between. This chain's CDR3 is CASSFGGGYGYTF. CDR3 DNA sequence: TGTGCCAGCAGTTTCGGGGGGGGATATGGCTACACCTTC.

This clonotype was counted between two and nine times. The chain's CDR3 is CASSLSGGPGSYNEQFF. The DNA of the CDR3 is TGTGCCAGCAGCTTATCCGGGGGCCCAGGCTCCTACAATGAGCAGTTCTTC. The genes are TRBV7-9 and TRBJ2-1, with D perhaps assigned TRBD1 or TRBD2 (6 bases each). Germline-derived CDR1 and CDR2 are SEHNR and FQNEAQ (reference sequence). This CDR3 is 17 amino acids long. V gave up 2 bases and J gave up 0 bases, with 14 bases separating them.

The sample holds many counts of this clonotype. This sequence joins TRBV12-3 or TRBV12-4 and TRBJ2-1, with unresolved D. V lost 6 bases and J 2 bases, leaving 20 bases between the germline ends. The CDR3 has 17 residues. Here the CDR3 reads CASSPTRSVHTYNEQFF. The CDR3, as DNA: TGTGCCAGCAGCCCCACTCGGAGCGTGCATACCTACAATGAGCAGTTCTTC.

This clonotype was observed many times. This rearrangement joins TRBV7-2 to TRBJ2-5, with 7 bases identical to TRBD2. The trim removed 4 bases at V and 1 base at J, leaving 12 bases unmatched. Germline-derived CDR1 and CDR2 are SGHTA and FQGNSA. CDR3 length: 17 residues. The CDR3 here is CASSYPVVAGAQETQYF. The CDR3 DNA sequence: TGTGCCAGCAGCTACCCGGTGGTAGCGGGTGCCCAAGAGACCCAGTACTTC.

This clonotype appeared many times. The CDR3, as DNA: TGTGCCAGCAGCCCCGGGGGATCGGGACTAGCGGGAGGGAGCAAAAACATTCAGTACTTC. Residues: CASSPGGSGLAGGSKNIQYF. The V and J genes are TRBV7-2 and TRBJ2-4; 16 bases match TRBD2. Germline V CDR1 and CDR2: SGHTA, FQGNSA. The CDR3 is 20 residues long. Trimming at V came to 5 bases and at J to 3 bases, leaving 13 bases not matched to a gene. Full variable domain (missing parts from reference TRBV7-2 and TRBJ2-4): GAGVSQSPSNKVTEKGKDVELRCDPISGHTALYWYRQSLGQGLEFLIYFQGNSAPDKSGLPSDRFSAERTGGSVSTLTIQRTQQEDSAVYLCASSPGGSGLAGGSKNIQYFGAGTRLSVL.

This clonotype showed up just a few times. J is TRBJ2-1 and V is TRBV20-1; 14 bases fit TRBD2. V gave up 3 bases and J gave up 3 bases; unmatched junction bases: 4. Germline-derived CDR1 and CDR2 are DFQATT and SNEGSKA (reference sequence). The CDR3 contains 16 residues. CDR3 coding DNA: TGCAGTGCTAGGGGACTAGCGGGAGATGTCTACAATGAGCAGTTCTTC. It specifies CSARGLAGDVYNEQFF.

This clonotype was observed a few times. The chain joins TRBV29-1 to TRBJ1-2, with 9 positions matching TRBD1. The V and J ends lost 3 bases and 5 bases, in that order; junction bases with no gene match: 7. The V gene's germline CDR1 is SQVTM and CDR2 ANQGSEA. The CDR3 has 14 residues. The CDR3 region is CSVEIEGQGYGYTF. The CDR3 nucleotides are TGCAGCGTTGAGATAGAAGGACAGGGGTATGGCTACACCTTC.

This clonotype has only a few counts. The chain recombines TRBV11-2 with TRBJ1-4; no clear D. The CDR3 runs to 13 residues. V lost 5 bases, J lost 7 bases, and 11 bases lay in between. Germline V gives CDR1 SGHAT, CDR2 FQNNGV. The CDR3 region is CASSATGIEKLFF. The DNA of the CDR3 is TGTGCCAGCAGCGCAACCGGGATTGAAAAACTGTTTTTT.

The chain recombines TRBV30 with TRBJ2-4; D assignment may be TRBD1 or TRBD2 (5 bases each). Per the germline V gene, CDR1 is GTSNPN and CDR2 is SVGIG (reference sequence). The V and J ends lost 7 bases and 10 bases respectively, with 23 bases between them. CDR3 length: 14 amino acids. CDR3: CASRRGAASEIQYF. In DNA, the CDR3 is TGTGCCTCCCGAAGAGGGGCTGCTTCAGAAATTCAGTACTTC. Drawing the rest from reference TRBV30 and TRBJ2-4, the complete variable domain is SQTIHQWPATLVQPVGSPLSLECTVEGTSNPNLYWYRQAAGRGLQLLFYSVGIGQISSEVPQNLSASRPQDRQFILSSKKLLLSDSGFYLCASRRGAASEIQYFGAGTRLSVL.

The chain links TRBV6-1 to TRBJ2-7; D perhaps matches TRBD2 (6 bases). The length of the CDR3 is 15 residues. V lost 1 base and J lost 5, with 15 bases in between. CDR1 and CDR2 (germline): MNHNS, SASEGT. CDR3 amino acids: CASSEGRGKADEQYV. CDR3 nucleotides: TGTGCCAGCAGTGAAGGACGCGGGAAGGCCGACGAGCAGTACGTC.

The rearrangement joins TRBV29-1 to TRBJ2-5; D perhaps matches TRBD1 (6 bases). The ends were cut back, 0 bases at V and 2 bases at J, with 13 bases in the middle. CDR3 length: 15 residues. From germline, CDR1 is SQVTM and CDR2 ANQGSEA. CDR3 sequence (DNA): TGCAGCGTTGAAGAGCAATGGGGGCCACAAGAGACCCAGTACTTC. Protein: CSVEEQWGPQETQYF.

This clonotype was detected a few times. The genes are TRBV6-6 and TRBJ1-1; no definite D call. CDR1 is MNHNY, CDR2 SVGAGI, per germline (reference sequence). The V end was cut by 2 bases, the J end by 1 base, with 14 bases between. The CDR3 consists of 16 residues. CDR3 nucleotides: TGTGCCAGCAGTTACAATCGGGATCTAGAGAACACTGAAGCTTTCTTT. Amino acids: CASSYNRDLENTEAFF.

The chain carries TRBV4-3 and TRBJ2-5; D is ambiguous. V lost 2 bases and J lost 1, with 8 bases in between. The CDR3 has 14 amino acids. The germline V gene encodes CDR1 LGHNA and CDR2 YSLEER. CDR3 nucleotides: TGCGCCAGCAGCCAAAACACCGGCCAAGAGACCCAGTACTTC. This translates into CASSQNTGQETQYF.

This clonotype was counted a few times. The J gene is TRBJ1-2, the V gene TRBV19; D not resolved. Trimming stripped 5 bases from V and 9 bases from J, with 19 bases between. The V gene's germline CDR1 is LNHDA and CDR2 SQIVND (reference sequence). The CDR3 loop spans 14 amino acids. The CDR3 DNA reads as TGTGCCAGTAGTCCCTGGGCCGGGGATGAGAGCTACACCTTC. Its protein product is CASSPWAGDESYTF. Complete variable domain (other parts from reference TRBV19 and TRBJ1-2): DGGITQSPKYLFRKEGQNVTLSCEQNLNHDAMYWYRQDPGQGLRLIYYSQIVNDFQKGDIAEGYSVSREKKESFPLTVTSAQKNPTAFYLCASSPWAGDESYTFGSGTRLTVV.

This clonotype occurred a few times. The gene calls are TRBV7-2 and TRBJ2-7; either TRBD1 or TRBD2 may supply D (5 bases each). This CDR3 is built from 15 residues. Looked up from germline, CDR1 is SGHTA and CDR2 is FQGNSA. V shed 0 bases and J shed 3 bases, with 12 bases lying between them. CDR3 nucleotide sequence: TGTGCCAGCAGCTTAGCATGGGACGGAGGCTACGAGCAGTACTTC. Translated, it gives CASSLAWDGGYEQYF.

CDR3 protein: CANGTSGPYNEQFF. DNA of the CDR3: TGTGCGAACGGGACTAGCGGTCCCTACAATGAGCAGTTCTTC. The chain joins TRBV27 to TRBJ2-1, with TRBD2 matching over 11 bases. The germline CDR1 and CDR2 sequences are MNHEY and SMNVEV (reference sequence). CDR3 length equals 14 residues.